This T cell receptor beta chain was captured in a study of CD8+CD57+ T cells in acquired aplastic anemia. About the study: Mean DNA quantity obtained from sorted CD4+ and CD8+ cells was around 3.2 ug.

Flow cytometry had shown expanded CD8+CD57+ cells in the patients chosen for sequencing. All participating patients were living with severe acquired aplastic anemia. Patients were therapy-naive when their blood was sampled. This CDR3 has 12 amino acids. The germline CDR1 and CDR2 sequences are SNHLY and FYNNEI. After removal of 9 bases from V and 4 bases from J, the junction contained 4 bases not matched to a gene. TCR beta VDJ and CDR3 profiles were obtained from a genomic DNA template. One entry per CDR3 protein results from TCRdb running MiXCR on the reads. The sample lists about 250,000 distinct CDR3 sequences; around 46% were seen once. General study results and limits: With respect to CD8+ Simpson's diversity, patients and controls did not differ significantly.

This clonotype was counted ten times or more. Its antigen is as yet unknown. Sequencing was done on a sample of sorted CD4+, CD8+, or CD8+CD57+ T cells (not recorded which) from PBMCs. The chain couples TRBV2 to TRBJ1-2, with 8 nucleotides matching TRBD1. The clonotype originates from a human donor with aplastic anemia. DNA for the CDR3: TGTGCCAGACGAACAGGGGGCTATGGCTACACCTTC. It codes for CARRTGGYGYTF.